This entry lists 31 T cell receptor beta chains sequenced from one sample in a study of blood T cell repertoires in COVID-19. Clones were sequenced by immunoSEQ multiplex PCR, and TCRdb holds only the in-frame ones, with some missing. The table records roughly 52,000 clones, about 83% of them present only once. Sequencing was carried out using peripheral blood. These TCRs come from a man in his forties or fifties with acute or convalescent COVID-19.

The chain joins TRBV7-9 to TRBJ1-1; the D is unclear. Germline V gives CDR1 SEHNR, CDR2 FQNEAQ (reference sequence). This CDR3 is built from 13 residues. Between the trimmed V and J ends, which lost 6 bases and 0 bases, there was a span of 8 bases. The CDR3 sequence is CASSSFLNTEAFF. The CDR3 DNA sequence: TGTGCCAGCAGTTCTTTTTTGAACACTGAAGCTTTCTTT.

The CDR3 spells CASSQLQGGSVNTGELFF. CDR3 in DNA: TGTGCCAGCAGCCAACTTCAGGGCGGGAGTGTTAACACCGGGGAGCTGTTTTTT. The chain combines TRBV3-1 (or the pseudogene TRBV3-2) with TRBJ2-2, with 7 bases that match TRBD2. The CDR3 contains 18 residues. V dropped 2 bases and J dropped 2; count of bases not matched to a gene: 11. Germline V CDR1 and CDR2: LGHDT, YNNKEL (reference sequence).

The chain combines TRBV18 with TRBJ1-2, with D maybe TRBD1 (5 bases). The V gene's germline CDR1 is KGHSH and CDR2 LQKENI. The CDR3 is 15 residues long. Between the trimmed V and J ends, which lost 1 base and 2 bases, there was a span of 11 bases. The CDR3 DNA follows: TGTGCCAGCTCACCACAAGCGGGGGACAACTATGGCTACACCTTC. This sequence encodes CASSPQAGDNYGYTF.

The chain links TRBV5-1 to TRBJ1-2; D uncertain. Trimming pared 0 bases from V and 2 bases from J, leaving 8 bases between. The CDR3 runs 14 residues. Per the germline V gene, CDR1 is SGHRS and CDR2 is YFSETQ. The CDR3 protein is CASSLGGENYGYTF. CDR3 DNA sequence: TGCGCCAGCAGCTTGGGCGGAGAAAACTATGGCTACACCTTC.

The chain couples TRBV3-1 (or the pseudogene TRBV3-2) to TRBJ2-5, with 9 bases fitting TRBD2. The CDR3 extends over 18 amino acids. V shed 1 base and J 5 bases; nucleotides not matched to a gene: 14. CDR1 is LGHDT, CDR2 YNNKEL, per germline (reference sequence). The CDR3 sequence is CASSQVRVAGVGSETQYF. The CDR3 DNA follows: TGTGCCAGCAGCCAAGTCAGGGTAGCGGGGGTGGGTAGTGAGACCCAGTACTTC.

The V call is TRBV19, the J call TRBJ1-2, with TRBD1 identical over 7 bases. V shed 7 bases, J shed 3 bases, and the junction held 8 bases outside the gene matches. This CDR3 is built from 14 residues. CDR1 is LNHDA, CDR2 SQIVND, per germline (reference sequence). The CDR3 is CASKSGQRDYGYTF. The CDR3, as DNA: TGTGCCAGTAAATCGGGACAGAGAGACTATGGCTACACCTTC.

The chain links TRBV5-1 to TRBJ2-2, with D tentatively TRBD1 (6 bases). V dropped 4 bases and J dropped 1 base, with 11 bases sitting between them. The germline V gene has CDR1 SGHRS and CDR2 YFSETQ. This CDR3 has 15 amino acids. The CDR3 nucleotides are TGCGCCAGCAGCCGCCGGGACAAGAACACCGGGGAGCTGTTTTTT. It is translated as CASSRRDKNTGELFF.

This rearrangement joins TRBV7-2 to TRBJ2-3, with D tentatively TRBD1 (6 bases). Trimming stripped 4 bases from V and 5 bases from J, with 19 bases between. The length of the CDR3 is 16 residues. CDR1 SGHTA and CDR2 FQGNSA come from the germline V gene. CDR3 amino acids: CASSSNRVFSVDTQYF. DNA for the CDR3: TGTGCCAGCAGCTCAAACAGGGTATTTTCGGTAGATACGCAGTATTTT.

This rearrangement joins TRBV6-5 to TRBJ2-7; D possibly corresponds to TRBD1 (6 bases). Trimming took 5 bases from V and 4 from J, leaving 9 bases between them. The germline gives CDR1 MNHEY, CDR2 SVGAGI. The CDR3 extends over 12 amino acids. The DNA of the CDR3 is TGTGCCAGCAGTCAGGACAGATACGAGCAGTACTTC. This gives the protein CASSQDRYEQYF.

The J gene is TRBJ1-4, the V gene TRBV4-2; D is possibly TRBD1 (6 bases). The germline V gene encodes CDR1 LGHNA and CDR2 YNFKEQ. Trimming stripped 0 bases from V and 5 bases from J, with 13 bases between. The CDR3 is made up of 16 amino acids. The CDR3 spells CASSQDRQGRNEKLFF. The CDR3 nucleotides are TGTGCCAGCAGCCAAGACCGGCAGGGGCGGAATGAAAAACTGTTTTTT.

This chain connects TRBV19 to TRBJ2-2, with 9 bases identical to TRBD2. Losses at the gene ends were 8 bases for V and 0 bases for J; bases not matched to a gene: 7. Germline V gene sequence: CDR1 LNHDA, CDR2 SQIVND (reference sequence). The CDR3 has 16 amino acids. The CDR3 loop reads CASLRLAGTNTGELFF. CDR3 coding DNA: TGTGCCAGTCTTAGGCTAGCGGGGACGAACACCGGGGAGCTGTTTTTT.

The chain carries TRBV24-1 and TRBJ2-1; TRBD1 aligns across 10 bases. The V segment lost 3 bases and the J segment 2 bases; nucleotides outside the gene matches: 6. From germline, CDR1 is KGHDR and CDR2 SFDVKD. The CDR3 contains 17 residues. The DNA for the CDR3 is TGTGCCACCAGTGATGCCCAGACAGGGGGCGCCTACAATGAGCAGTTCTTC. Translated: CATSDAQTGGAYNEQFF.

The sample holds one count of this clone. This chain uses TRBV5-1 with TRBJ2-5, with D hard to call. CDR3 length: 13 amino acids. V was cut by 4 bases and J by 5 bases, with 12 bases left in between. Germline assignment: CDR1 SGHRS and CDR2 YFSETQ. The CDR3 nucleotides read TGCGCCAGCAGCCCCCTGGGCAGTGAGACCCAGTACTTC. Amino acids: CASSPLGSETQYF.

This clone was seen a few times. The J gene is TRBJ1-2, the V gene TRBV6-2 or TRBV6-3; no firm D call. The CDR3 has 13 amino acids. Trimming pared 2 bases from V and 0 bases from J, leaving 4 bases between. Germline CDR1 is MNHEY and CDR2 is SVGEGT. As DNA, the CDR3 is TGTGCCAGCAGTTACGAGACTAACTATGGCTACACCTTC. Translating gives CASSYETNYGYTF.

This chain uses TRBV18 with TRBJ1-1, with a tentative D call TRBD1 (5 bases). Deletions cut 2 bases from V and 1 base from J, with 8 bases between. The CDR3 covers 14 residues. The V gene's germline CDR1 is KGHSH and CDR2 LQKENI. The CDR3 reads CASSPAGQNTEAFF. The CDR3 DNA is TGTGCCAGCTCACCAGCAGGACAGAACACTGAAGCTTTCTTT.

This sequence joins TRBV5-1 and TRBJ1-5; 9 bases are shared with TRBD1. V trimming: 1 base; J trimming: 7 bases; junction bases outside the gene matches: 9. This CDR3 has 16 amino acids. Germline CDR1 and CDR2: SGHRS and YFSETQ. CDR3 residues: CASSLSPTGGGQPQHF. Written as DNA, the CDR3 is TGCGCCAGCAGCTTGAGCCCGACAGGGGGTGGCCAGCCCCAGCATTTT.

V usage is TRBV7-8 and J usage is TRBJ2-7; 8 bases line up with TRBD1. Trimming at V came to 5 bases and at J to 4 bases, leaving 10 bases not matched to a gene. The V gene's germline CDR1 is SGHVS and CDR2 FQNEAQ. The CDR3 has 15 residues. The DNA for the CDR3 is TGTGCCAGCAGCGACCTGGGACAGGAGTTTTACGAGCAGTACTTC. Translated: CASSDLGQEFYEQYF.

Only one count was recorded for this clone. This chain joins TRBV9 and TRBJ1-2, with D possibly matching TRBD1 (5 bases). Germline CDR1 reads SGDLS; CDR2 reads YYNGEE. V gave up 4 bases and J gave up 6 bases, with 19 bases separating them. The CDR3 is 15 amino acids. The CDR3 loop is CASSLVEGGVNGYTF. The DNA of the CDR3 is TGTGCCAGCAGCTTGGTGGAGGGAGGGGTAAATGGCTACACCTTC.

The V gene is TRBV28, the J gene TRBJ1-3, with D hard to call. The germline V and J ends were trimmed by 1 base and 0 bases, with 10 bases remaining between them. This CDR3 is 16 amino acids long. Germline CDR1 reads MDHEN; CDR2 reads SYDVKM. The CDR3 sequence: CASSLSEGHSGNTIYF. Written as DNA, the CDR3 is TGTGCCAGCAGTTTATCAGAGGGCCACTCTGGAAACACCATATATTTT. Complete variable domain (other parts from reference TRBV28 and TRBJ1-3): DVKVTQSSRYLVKRTGEKVFLECVQDMDHENMFWYRQDPGLGLRLIYFSYDVKMKEKGDIPEGYSVSREKKERFSLILESASTNQTSMYLCASSLSEGHSGNTIYFGEGSWLTVV.

This clone was observed a few times. The gene calls are TRBV7-8 and TRBJ2-3; 8 bases map to TRBD2. CDR1 is SGHVS and CDR2 is FQNEAQ in the germline V gene. Trimming cost V 1 base and J 4 bases; bases outside gene matches: 1. The CDR3 has 14 amino acids. Written as DNA, the CDR3 is TGTGCCAGCAGCTTAGAAGCGGGGGCAGATACGCAGTATTTT. This encodes CASSLEAGADTQYF.

The V and J genes are TRBV14 and TRBJ1-2; tentative D call: TRBD1 (5 bases). V lost 6 bases to trimming and J lost 5 bases, with 13 bases between them. Germline CDR1 SGHDN, CDR2 FVKESK. The CDR3 has 13 residues. The CDR3, as DNA: TGTGCCAGCAGTCCCGGGACTGAATATGGCTACACCTTC. Translation: CASSPGTEYGYTF.

V gene TRBV6-6 combines with J gene TRBJ1-2; possible D gene TRBD1, 5 bases. Looked up from germline, CDR1 is MNHNY and CDR2 is SVGAGI (reference sequence). V dropped 5 bases and J dropped 5 bases, with 9 bases sitting between them. This CDR3 spans 12 amino acids. CDR3 amino acids: CASSPGHYGYTF. In DNA form, the CDR3 reads TGTGCCAGCAGTCCAGGGCATTATGGCTACACCTTC.

The V gene is TRBV10-1, the J gene TRBJ2-7; 9 bases fit TRBD2. The V gene end was trimmed by 6 bases and the J gene end by 0 bases; junction bases not matched to a gene: 9. The germline gives CDR1 WNHNN, CDR2 SYGVQD (reference sequence). The CDR3 is 16 amino acids. Here the CDR3 reads CASSGAPSGDSYEQYF. The CDR3, as DNA: TGCGCCAGCAGCGGCGCACCTAGCGGGGACTCCTACGAGCAGTACTTC.

CDR3 sequence: CASKGTENTGELFF. The CDR3 bases are TGTGCCAGCAAAGGGACAGAGAACACCGGGGAGCTGTTTTTT. The rearrangement joins TRBV14 to TRBJ2-2; 7 bases are shared with TRBD1. The V gene's germline CDR1 is SGHDN and CDR2 FVKESK. V was clipped by 7 bases and J by 1 base; unmatched bases: 3. The CDR3 runs to 14 residues. Supplemented by reference TRBV14 and TRBJ2-2, the full variable domain reads EAGVTQFPSHSVIEKGQTVTLRCDPISGHDNLYWYRRVMGKEIKFLLHFVKESKQDESGMPNNRFLAERTGGTYSTLKVQPAELEDSGVYFCASKGTENTGELFFGEGSRLTVL.

The J gene is TRBJ1-1, the V gene TRBV14; TRBD1 matches at 10 bases. Unmatched junction bases numbered 7, after V lost 4 bases and J lost 11 bases. Germline V lookup: CDR1 SGHDN, CDR2 FVKESK. The CDR3 runs to 13 residues. CDR3 in amino acids: CASSPTGGRTAFF. The CDR3 DNA follows: TGTGCCAGCAGCCCGACAGGGGGCCGCACGGCTTTCTTT.

V is TRBV9 and J is TRBJ2-5; 9 bases are a match to TRBD1. CDR3 length: 14 amino acids. CDR1 is SGDLS, CDR2 YYNGEE, per germline. The J segment lost 4 bases and the V segment lost 4 bases, leaving 5 bases of the junction unmatched. The CDR3 region is CASSSDRGGETQYF. Written as DNA, the CDR3 is TGTGCCAGCAGCTCCGACAGGGGGGGAGAGACCCAGTACTTC.

This clone was detected only once. The CDR3 is CAISESRGNTEAFF. The CDR3 nucleotides are TGTGCCATCAGTGAGTCGCGGGGGAACACTGAAGCTTTCTTT. The chain recombines TRBV10-3 with TRBJ1-1; D remains unclear. The CDR3 consists of 14 residues. Germline values: CDR1 ENHRY, CDR2 SYGVKD. V was trimmed by 0 bases and J by 1 base, leaving 6 bases between them.

The table lists this clone with a count of one. The chain joins TRBV28 to TRBJ2-7; 8 bases agree with TRBD1. The germline gives CDR1 MDHEN, CDR2 SYDVKM. V was pared by 6 bases and J by 0 bases, with 16 bases of the junction left unmatched. The length of the CDR3 is 18 residues. The CDR3 DNA reads as TGTGCCAGCAGGACTAATCCGGGACAGGATGGGAGCTCCTACGAGCAGTACTTC. As protein: CASRTNPGQDGSSYEQYF.

The genes are TRBV28 and TRBJ2-1; D is possibly TRBD2 (5 bases). Germline V gene sequence: CDR1 MDHEN, CDR2 SYDVKM. The CDR3 is 15 residues long. V dropped 6 bases and J dropped 0 bases, with 12 bases sitting between them. Here the CDR3 DNA reads TGTGCCAGCAGCAGGCTCGGGATCTCCTACAATGAGCAGTTCTTC. This codes for CASSRLGISYNEQFF.

This rearrangement joins TRBV11-2 to TRBJ1-2, with 8 bases fitting TRBD1. J gave up 4 bases and V 4 bases, and 11 bases lay outside the gene matches. The CDR3 sequence is 16 residues long. CDR1 and CDR2 from the germline V gene are SGHAT and FQNNGV. The CDR3, as DNA: TGTGCCAGCAGCTCCACCCCTACAGGGGGAAGCTATGGCTACACCTTC. Its translation is CASSSTPTGGSYGYTF.

The genes are TRBV7-2 and TRBJ2-7; the D gene is possibly TRBD1 (6 bases). CDR3 length equals 15 residues. Germline CDR1 SGHTA, CDR2 FQGNSA. V was pared by 0 bases and J by 4 bases, with 13 bases between. This CDR3 is CASSLAEQGKYEQYF. The CDR3, as DNA: TGTGCCAGCAGCTTAGCGGAACAGGGCAAATACGAGCAGTACTTC.